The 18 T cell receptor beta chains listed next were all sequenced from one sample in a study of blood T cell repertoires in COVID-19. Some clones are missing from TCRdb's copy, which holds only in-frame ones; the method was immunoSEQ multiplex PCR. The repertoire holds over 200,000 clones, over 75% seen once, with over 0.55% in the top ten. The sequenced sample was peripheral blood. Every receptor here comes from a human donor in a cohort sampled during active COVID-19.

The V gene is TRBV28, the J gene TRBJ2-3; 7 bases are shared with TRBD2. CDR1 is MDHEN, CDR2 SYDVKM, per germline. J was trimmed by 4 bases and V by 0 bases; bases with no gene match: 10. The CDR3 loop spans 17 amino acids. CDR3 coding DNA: TGTGCCAGCAGTTTATGGGGCGGGAGAGTCGTTGCAGATACGCAGTATTTT. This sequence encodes CASSLWGGRVVADTQYF.

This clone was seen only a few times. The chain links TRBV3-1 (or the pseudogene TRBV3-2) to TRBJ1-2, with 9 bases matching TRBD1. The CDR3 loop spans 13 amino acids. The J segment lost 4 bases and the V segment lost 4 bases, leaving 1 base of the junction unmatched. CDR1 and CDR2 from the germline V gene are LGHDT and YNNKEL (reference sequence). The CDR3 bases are TGTGCCAGCAGCCGGGACAGGGTCTATGGCTACACCTTC. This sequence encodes CASSRDRVYGYTF.

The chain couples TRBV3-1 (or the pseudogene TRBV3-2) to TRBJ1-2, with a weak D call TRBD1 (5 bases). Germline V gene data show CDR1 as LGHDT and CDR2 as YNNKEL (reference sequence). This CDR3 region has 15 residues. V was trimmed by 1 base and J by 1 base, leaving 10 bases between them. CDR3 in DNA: TGTGCCAGCAGCCAAGGTCAGGACAATAACTATGGCTACACCTTC. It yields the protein CASSQGQDNNYGYTF.

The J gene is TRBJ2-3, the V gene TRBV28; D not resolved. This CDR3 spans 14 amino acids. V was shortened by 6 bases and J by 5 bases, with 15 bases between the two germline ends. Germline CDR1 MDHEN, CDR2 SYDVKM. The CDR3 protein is CASRESERGDTQYF. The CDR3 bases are TGTGCCAGCAGGGAGTCGGAGAGAGGAGATACGCAGTATTTT.

CDR3 sequence: CASSLSRGTGANVLTF. Here the CDR3 DNA reads TGTGCCAGCAGTTTAAGTAGGGGAACTGGGGCCAACGTCCTGACTTTC. The chain couples TRBV28 to TRBJ2-6, with D possibly TRBD1 on 5 matching bases. The V end was cut by 2 bases, the J end by 2 bases, with 10 bases between. CDR3 length equals 16 residues. Germline V gene data show CDR1 as MDHEN and CDR2 as SYDVKM.

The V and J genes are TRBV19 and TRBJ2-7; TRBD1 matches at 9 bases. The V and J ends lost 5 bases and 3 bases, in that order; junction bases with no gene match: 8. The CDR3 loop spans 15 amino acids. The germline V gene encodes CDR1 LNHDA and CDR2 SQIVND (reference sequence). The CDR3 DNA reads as TGTGCCAGTAGTTTCCGGACAGGGGTCCGCTACGAGCAGTACTTC. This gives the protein CASSFRTGVRYEQYF.

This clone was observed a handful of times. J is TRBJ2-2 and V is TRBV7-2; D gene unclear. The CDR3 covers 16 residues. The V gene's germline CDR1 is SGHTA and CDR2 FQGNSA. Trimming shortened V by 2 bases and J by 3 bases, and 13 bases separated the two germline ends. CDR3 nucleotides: TGTGCCAGCAGCTTAACCGGCTCCGCGGACACCGGGGAGCTGTTTTTT. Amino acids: CASSLTGSADTGELFF.

CDR3 protein: CASSSTGGNTEAFF. DNA of the CDR3: TGTGCCAGCAGTTCAACAGGGGGCAACACTGAAGCTTTCTTT. The chain recombines TRBV7-9 with TRBJ1-1, with 9 bases lining up with TRBD1. The CDR3 extends over 14 amino acids. The germline CDR1 and CDR2 sequences are SEHNR and FQNEAQ (reference sequence). V shed 6 bases, J shed 2 bases, and the junction held 4 bases outside the gene matches.

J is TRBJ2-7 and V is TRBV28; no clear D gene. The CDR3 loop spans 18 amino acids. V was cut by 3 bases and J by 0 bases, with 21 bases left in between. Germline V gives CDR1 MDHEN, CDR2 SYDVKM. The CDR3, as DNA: TGTGCCAGCAGTTTTAAGTCACAGTTTCGCCTGATCTCCTACGAGCAGTACTTC. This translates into CASSFKSQFRLISYEQYF. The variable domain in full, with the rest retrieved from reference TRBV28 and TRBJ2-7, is DVKVTQSSRYLVKRTGEKVFLECVQDMDHENMFWYRQDPGLGLRLIYFSYDVKMKEKGDIPEGYSVSREKKERFSLILESASTNQTSMYLCASSFKSQFRLISYEQYFGPGTRLTVT.

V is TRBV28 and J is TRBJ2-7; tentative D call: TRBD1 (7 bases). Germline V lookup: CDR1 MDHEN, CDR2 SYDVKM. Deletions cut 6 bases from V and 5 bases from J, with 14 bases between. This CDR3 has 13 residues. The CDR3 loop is CASRTRGAHEQYF. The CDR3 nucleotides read TGTGCCAGCAGAACCAGGGGGGCCCACGAGCAGTACTTC.

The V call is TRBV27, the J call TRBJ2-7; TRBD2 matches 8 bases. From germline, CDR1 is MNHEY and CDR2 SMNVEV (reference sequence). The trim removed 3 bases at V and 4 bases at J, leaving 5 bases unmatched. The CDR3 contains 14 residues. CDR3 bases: TGTGCCAGCAGTTTGGCTAGCGGGCCTTACGAGCAGTACTTC. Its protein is CASSLASGPYEQYF.

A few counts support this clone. The CDR3 sequence is CASSPGSQGSYEQYF. The DNA for the CDR3 is TGTGCCAGCAGTCCCGGGTCCCAGGGGTCCTACGAGCAGTACTTC. The genes are TRBV28 and TRBJ2-7, with D maybe TRBD1 (6 bases). V was cut by 5 bases and J by 1 base, with 15 bases left in between. Per the germline V gene, CDR1 is MDHEN and CDR2 is SYDVKM. The CDR3 consists of 15 residues.

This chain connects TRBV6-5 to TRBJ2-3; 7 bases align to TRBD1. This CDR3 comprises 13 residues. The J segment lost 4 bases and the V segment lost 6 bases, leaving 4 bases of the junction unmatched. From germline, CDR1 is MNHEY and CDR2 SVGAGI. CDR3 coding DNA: TGTGCCAGCAGGCGACAGGGCTCAGATACGCAGTATTTT. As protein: CASRRQGSDTQYF.

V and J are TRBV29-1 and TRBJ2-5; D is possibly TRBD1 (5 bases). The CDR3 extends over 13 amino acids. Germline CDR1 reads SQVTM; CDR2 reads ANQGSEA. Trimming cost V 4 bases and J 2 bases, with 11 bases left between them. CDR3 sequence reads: CSVGAGRQETQYF. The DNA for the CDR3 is TGCAGCGTTGGGGCAGGGCGGCAAGAGACCCAGTACTTC.

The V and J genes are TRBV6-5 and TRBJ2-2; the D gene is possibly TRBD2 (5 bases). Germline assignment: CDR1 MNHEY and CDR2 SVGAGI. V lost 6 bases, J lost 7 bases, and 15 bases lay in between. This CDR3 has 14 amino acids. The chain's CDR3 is CASSGDERVGELFF. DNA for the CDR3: TGTGCCAGCAGCGGGGATGAAAGGGTCGGGGAGCTGTTTTTT.

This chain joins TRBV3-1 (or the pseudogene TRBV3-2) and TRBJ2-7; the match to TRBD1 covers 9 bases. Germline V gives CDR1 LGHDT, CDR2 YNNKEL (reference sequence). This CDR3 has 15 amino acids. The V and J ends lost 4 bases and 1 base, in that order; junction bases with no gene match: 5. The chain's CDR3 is CASSLDRGGSYEQYF. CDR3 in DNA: TGTGCCAGCAGCCTGGACAGGGGAGGATCCTACGAGCAGTACTTC.

The CDR3 reads CASSPGLNTEAFF. CDR3 coding DNA: TGTGCCAGCAGCCCGGGACTCAACACTGAAGCTTTCTTT. The chain links TRBV14 to TRBJ1-1, with D possibly TRBD1 on 5 matching bases. There are 13 residues in the CDR3. CDR1 SGHDN and CDR2 FVKESK come from the germline V gene. Trimming stripped 4 bases from V and 2 bases from J, with 8 bases between. Looking up the rest from reference TRBV14 and TRBJ1-1 gives the full variable domain: EAGVTQFPSHSVIEKGQTVTLRCDPISGHDNLYWYRRVMGKEIKFLLHFVKESKQDESGMPNNRFLAERTGGTYSTLKVQPAELEDSGVYFCASSPGLNTEAFFGQGTRLTVV.

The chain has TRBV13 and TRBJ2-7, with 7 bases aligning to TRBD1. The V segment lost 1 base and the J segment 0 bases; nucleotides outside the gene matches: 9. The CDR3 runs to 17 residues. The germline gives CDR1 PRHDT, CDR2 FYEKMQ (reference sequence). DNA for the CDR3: TGTGCCAGCAGCTTAGTCGAGACCGGGACAGCCTCCTACGAGCAGTACTTC. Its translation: CASSLVETGTASYEQYF. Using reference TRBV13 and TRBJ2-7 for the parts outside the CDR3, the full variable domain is AAGVIQSPRHLIKEKRETATLKCYPIPRHDTVYWYQQGPGQDPQFLISFYEKMQSDKGSIPDRFSAQQFSDYHSELNMSSLELGDSALYFCASSLVETGTASYEQYFGPGTRLTVT.